Below, 14 T cell receptor beta chains from the same sample are listed, as sequenced in a study of CD8+CD57+ T cells in acquired aplastic anemia. Genomic DNA, serving as template, underwent TCR beta VDJ and CDR3 profiling. TCRdb called the reads again in MiXCR, with one record for every CDR3 protein. This sample has about 200,000 distinct CDR3 sequences, with 34% found just once. Material for sequencing was sorted CD4+, CD8+, or CD8+CD57+ T cells (not recorded which) from PBMCs. These receptors all come from a human donor in good health, serving as a control.

The chain employs TRBV12-3 or TRBV12-4 and TRBJ1-2; no clear D. The CDR3 runs 10 residues. The V and J ends lost 5 bases and 4 bases respectively, with 2 bases between them. The CDR3 sequence is CASSPYGYTF. The CDR3 DNA is TGTGCCAGCAGTCCCTATGGCTACACCTTC.

This clonotype occurred many times. The chain couples TRBV19 to TRBJ2-7, with D perhaps matching TRBD2 (5 bases). V was clipped by 7 bases and J by 0 bases, with 13 bases between them. Germline-derived CDR1 and CDR2 are LNHDA and SQIVND (reference sequence). There are 14 residues in the CDR3. The CDR3: CASNQGLSSYEQYF. Written as DNA, the CDR3 is TGTGCCAGTAATCAAGGACTCAGCTCCTACGAGCAGTACTTC.

About this clonotype itself: This CDR3 is missing its conserved last phenylalanine or tryptophan, likely due to a read error. V and J are TRBV4-1 and TRBJ1-1; D is possibly TRBD1 (5 bases). Germline CDR1 MGHRA, CDR2 YSYEKL. The ends were cut back, 4 bases at V and 1 base at J, with 13 bases in the middle. The CDR3 length is 15 residues. CDR3 region: CASSRGAGANTEAFL. In DNA form, the CDR3 reads TGCGCCAGCAGCCGAGGGGCGGGAGCGAACACTGAAGCTTTCCTT.

In this sample, this clonotype turned up many times. This rearrangement joins TRBV29-1 to TRBJ2-7; D not certain. The CDR3 consists of 13 residues. Trimming pared 6 bases from V and 3 bases from J, leaving 15 bases between. From germline, CDR1 is SQVTM and CDR2 ANQGSEA. The DNA of the CDR3 is TGCAGCGTAGCGACCGGATCGGGCTACGAGCAGTACTTC. Amino acid sequence: CSVATGSGYEQYF.

Many counts were recorded for this clonotype. For the CDR3, the DNA is TGTGCCAGCGCAATTGGGGGTCTGGGGGGTCAGCCCCAGCATTTT. Translating gives CASAIGGLGGQPQHF. The chain links TRBV2 to TRBJ1-5, with TRBD1 as a possible D gene (5 bases). Trimming pared 8 bases from V and 6 bases from J, leaving 20 bases between. This CDR3 region has 15 residues. CDR1 and CDR2 (germline): SNHLY, FYNNEI.

The chain couples TRBV7-2 to TRBJ1-3; maybe TRBD1 (6 bases). Germline CDR1 is SGHTA and CDR2 is FQGNSA. The CDR3 covers 15 residues. V lost 4 bases and J 2 bases, leaving 12 bases between the germline ends. In DNA form, the CDR3 reads TGTGCCAGCAGCTCCCAGTCAGGGGCTGGAAACACCATATATTTT. Its protein is CASSSQSGAGNTIYF.

This clonotype was counted between two and nine times. The chain has TRBV6-1 and TRBJ1-4; 9 positions match TRBD1. V lost 3 bases and J lost 8; bases outside the gene matches: 4. This CDR3 has 14 residues. Germline CDR1 reads MNHNS; CDR2 reads SASEGT. CDR3 sequence (DNA): TGTGCCAGCAGTGACGGACAGGGGCGGGAAAAACTGTTTTTT. Translated: CASSDGQGREKLFF.

This clonotype was observed at least ten times. The V gene is TRBV15, the J gene TRBJ1-2; D ambiguous. The CDR3 runs to 14 residues. The germline V gene has CDR1 LNHNV and CDR2 YYDKDF (reference sequence). V lost 0 bases, J lost 4 bases, and 9 bases lay in between. CDR3 DNA: TGTGCCACCAGCAGAGACGCCGACGGCTATGGCTACACCTTC. This sequence encodes CATSRDADGYGYTF.

In this sample, this clonotype turned up a few times. In DNA, the CDR3 is TGTGCCAGCAGCTTGGGGGCAGGGACCGAATTCTCTGGGGCCAACGTCCTGACTTTC. It specifies CASSLGAGTEFSGANVLTF. V and J are TRBV5-4 and TRBJ2-6; the D gene could be TRBD1 or TRBD2 (5 bases each). Germline CDR1 reads SGHNT; CDR2 reads YYREEE (reference sequence). The CDR3 runs 19 residues. V was clipped by 0 bases and J by 0 bases, with 16 bases between them.

This clonotype was recorded a few times. This chain uses TRBV12-3 or TRBV12-4 with TRBJ2-5, with D possibly TRBD2 on 6 matching bases. Trimming left V 1 base short and J 2 bases short, with 17 bases between. The CDR3 has 17 amino acids. CDR3 bases: TGTGCCAGCAGTTTAGGTAGTAGCGGAGTTCCTCAAGAGACCCAGTACTTC. Amino acids: CASSLGSSGVPQETQYF.

In this sample, this clonotype turned up many times. The chain recombines TRBV24-1 with TRBJ1-2, with TRBD1 matching over 10 bases. The CDR3 length is 16 residues. The germline CDR1 and CDR2 sequences are KGHDR and SFDVKD. The trim removed 4 bases at V and 6 bases at J, leaving 10 bases unmatched. In DNA, the CDR3 is TGTGCCACCAGTGACCCTGGGGACAGGGGTAGTCATGGCTACACCTTC. It yields the protein CATSDPGDRGSHGYTF.

This clonotype was detected ten times or more. The chain employs TRBV7-2 and TRBJ2-3; D remains ambiguous. Germline CDR1 SGHTA, CDR2 FQGNSA. With 2 bases removed from V and 0 bases from J, the gap between germline ends came to 6 bases. CDR3 length: 14 residues. The CDR3 coding sequence is TGTGCCAGCAGCTTACGAACGAGCACAGATACGCAGTATTTT. Its protein product is CASSLRTSTDTQYF.

This clonotype was detected ten times or more. The chain is built from TRBV10-3 and TRBJ2-5, with TRBD1 identical over 9 bases. V lost 4 bases and J lost 5; bases outside the gene matches: 8. The CDR3 has 15 amino acids. CDR1 is ENHRY, CDR2 SYGVKD, per germline. The CDR3 nucleotides are TGTGCCATCAGTGTCGGGACAGGGTTGCGGGAGACCCAGTACTTC. Its translation is CAISVGTGLRETQYF.

The V gene is TRBV7-2, the J gene TRBJ1-2; the D gene is possibly TRBD1 (6 bases). The CDR3 sequence is 13 residues long. Germline V gene sequence: CDR1 SGHTA, CDR2 FQGNSA. Trimming took 10 bases from V and 0 from J, leaving 12 bases between them. The CDR3 sequence is CATGQSPNYGYTF. Written as DNA, the CDR3 is TGTGCCACAGGACAGTCTCCTAACTATGGCTACACCTTC. Full variable domain (outside the CDR3, taken from reference TRBV7-2 and TRBJ1-2): GAGVSQSPSNKVTEKGKDVELRCDPISGHTALYWYRQSLGQGLEFLIYFQGNSAPDKSGLPSDRFSAERTGGSVSTLTIQRTQQEDSAVYLCATGQSPNYGYTFGSGTRLTVV.